This TCR beta chain was retrieved from a study of tumor-infiltrating lymphocytes in primary liver carcinoma. For the study at large: The study included patients who were men and women aged 30 to 69 years. Study-wide results and caveats: The 250 largest clones made up significantly more of tumor than blood repertoires (p = 0.039).

Regarding this clonotype: Its target is not known. One junction end does not reproduce the germline sequence, and a read error may be involved.

TCR beta cDNA was made from 500 ng total RNA with a constant-region primer. The TCR beta library was amplified through three nested multiplex PCR rounds in a modified ARM-PCR procedure. TCRdb re-analysed the multiplex PCR reads in MiXCR, keeping a single row per CDR3 protein. The sample carries some 38,000 distinct CDR3 sequences, around 74% recorded once. For each extraction, RNA and DNA were obtained together from approximately 20-30 mg of unsorted bulk tissue. Sampling targeted five separate regions of each tumor, which included the tumor centre. The sample was liver tumor tissue from sampling region 4. The subset denotes: tumor region T4, right-lateral pole. The TCR originated in a man in his forties with primary liver carcinoma and hepatitis B virus infection.

The CDR3 protein is CASSSRSSGRAYSEQFF. In DNA form, the CDR3 reads TGTGCCAGCAGCTCTCGTAGTTCCGGGAGAGCCTACAGTGAGCAGTTCTTC. The V gene is TRBV7-9, the J gene TRBJ2-1; D may be TRBD2 (6 bases). The germline gives CDR1 SEHNR, CDR2 FQNEAQ (reference sequence). This CDR3 is built from 17 residues.